This T cell receptor beta chain comes out of a study of blood T cell repertoires in COVID-19. CDR3 length: 12 amino acids. The junction had 2 bases not matched to a gene; V was cut back by 6 bases and J by 5 bases. The V gene's germline CDR1 is SNHLY and CDR2 FYNNEI. In the authors' methods: Researchers report that nucleated cell counts were estimated from reference gene primer amplification. This table comes from immunoSEQ multiplex PCR, and its TCRdb copy is limited to in-frame clones, with some not included. That table furnishes V, J and clone size, whereas the DNA furnished D and trimming. Of 180,000 or so clones listed, 70% to 90% are singletons. Self-reported history from a screening survey and questionnaire set each donor's cohort. Each recovered donor of Cohort 3 presented with two negative PCRs, clearance, or symptom resolution.

The receptor was isolated from a woman in her forties or fifties who had recovered from COVID-19. Sequenced: PBMCs or T cells enriched from blood (not recorded which). This chain joins TRBV2 and TRBJ1-2; 8 bases match TRBD1. The CDR3 DNA follows: TGTGCCAGCAGCAGGGGGCTGTATGGCTACACCTTC. Translated, it gives CASSRGLYGYTF.